This TCR beta chain is drawn from a study of shared clonotypes between healthy human individuals. Splitting the CD4+ cells yielded a CD45RA+ naive subset and a CD45RA-negative memory subset. V was pared by 6 bases and J by 3 bases, with 14 bases between. CDR3 length: 14 amino acids. The germline V gene has CDR1 MDHEN and CDR2 SYDVKM. Study-level findings and limits: Sampling covered blood only; tissue repertoires likely differ. It was the non-shared clonotypes that had lower generation probabilities than clonotypes shared by all four donors.

The test was conducted at deep level. Sequencing was performed with immunoSEQ multiplex PCR; in TCRdb, only in-frame clones are kept and a portion is missing. The sample includes over 2 million clones, about 90% of them seen just once. About this clone itself: Its target is not known.

This clonotype was obtained from a man between 18 and 29 years old in good health. Some clones in this sample may be carry-over from other donors' samples. The sequencing input was naive CD4+ T cells from PBMCs. Sample subset: CD45RA+ positively selected. This sequence joins TRBV28 and TRBJ1-2, with D unresolved. The CDR3 DNA follows: TGTGCCAGCAGACCTCCACGGCGGGACTATGGCTACACCTTC. Translating gives CASRPPRRDYGYTF.